A single sample is the source of the 6 T cell receptor beta chains below, sequenced in a study of T cells in localized non-small cell lung cancer. Method: immunoSEQ multiplex PCR; TCRdb's copy keeps in-frame clones and lacks some. The sample holds 3,000 to 4,000 clones, around 50% seen once. Specimen: lymph node tissue, collected before any cancer treatment. These receptor sequences come from a woman aged 18 to 50 with stage I lung adenocarcinoma.

The chain employs TRBV5-1 and TRBJ2-2; 13 bases line up with TRBD2. This CDR3 has 15 amino acids. Germline CDR1 is SGHRS and CDR2 is YFSETQ. V dropped 4 bases and J dropped 5; count of bases not matched to a gene: 2. The CDR3 region is CASSGGLAGTGELFF. The CDR3 bases are TGCGCCAGCAGCGGGGGACTAGCGGGAACCGGGGAGCTGTTTTTT.

The J gene is TRBJ1-1, the V gene TRBV30; D ambiguous. The CDR3 has 11 residues. Per germline, CDR1 GTSNPN and CDR2 SVGIG (reference sequence). V was cut by 0 bases and J by 2 bases, with 1 base left in between. The CDR3 loop reads CAWSVNTEAFF. CDR3 DNA: TGTGCCTGGAGTGTAAACACTGAAGCTTTCTTT. Full variable domain (outside the CDR3, taken from reference TRBV30 and TRBJ1-1): SQTIHQWPATLVQPVGSPLSLECTVEGTSNPNLYWYRQAAGRGLQLLFYSVGIGQISSEVPQNLSASRPQDRQFILSSKKLLLSDSGFYLCAWSVNTEAFFGQGTRLTVV.

This clone was detected only a few times. V usage is TRBV6-8 and J usage is TRBJ1-2; 8 bases align to TRBD1. V was pared by 5 bases and J by 9 bases, with 8 bases of the junction left unmatched. CDR1 MNHGY and CDR2 SAAAGT come from the germline V gene. CDR3 length equals 13 residues. The CDR3 spells CASSTQGARRYTF. The CDR3 DNA reads as TGTGCCAGCAGTACCCAGGGGGCGCGGCGCTACACCTTC.

In its sample, this clone ranks as medium-sized (0.01 to 0.1%). This chain uses TRBV11-3 with TRBJ1-2, with D possibly TRBD1 on 6 matching bases. The CDR3 consists of 15 residues. CDR1 and CDR2 (germline): SGHNT, YENEEA. V lost 3 bases and J 6 bases, leaving 17 bases between the germline ends. CDR3 bases: TGTGCCAGCAGCTTGCCCAATCCAGGGGCGGATGGCTACACCTTC. Residues: CASSLPNPGADGYTF.

This rearrangement joins TRBV19 to TRBJ1-1, with D uncertain. The germline gives CDR1 LNHDA, CDR2 SQIVND (reference sequence). The CDR3 extends over 13 amino acids. Trimming stripped 7 bases from V and 1 base from J, with 10 bases between. Here the CDR3 DNA reads TGTGCCAGTACCCTGACGCAGAACACTGAAGCTTTCTTT. Protein: CASTLTQNTEAFF.

As DNA, the CDR3 is TGCGCCAGCAGCCAAGATTCAGGGGACGAGCAGTACTTC. It yields the protein CASSQDSGDEQYF. This chain links TRBV4-1 with TRBJ2-7, with TRBD1 as a possible D gene (6 bases). The CDR3 has 13 residues. CDR1 and CDR2 from the germline V gene are MGHRA and YSYEKL. Trimming left V 0 bases short and J 5 bases short, with 8 bases between.